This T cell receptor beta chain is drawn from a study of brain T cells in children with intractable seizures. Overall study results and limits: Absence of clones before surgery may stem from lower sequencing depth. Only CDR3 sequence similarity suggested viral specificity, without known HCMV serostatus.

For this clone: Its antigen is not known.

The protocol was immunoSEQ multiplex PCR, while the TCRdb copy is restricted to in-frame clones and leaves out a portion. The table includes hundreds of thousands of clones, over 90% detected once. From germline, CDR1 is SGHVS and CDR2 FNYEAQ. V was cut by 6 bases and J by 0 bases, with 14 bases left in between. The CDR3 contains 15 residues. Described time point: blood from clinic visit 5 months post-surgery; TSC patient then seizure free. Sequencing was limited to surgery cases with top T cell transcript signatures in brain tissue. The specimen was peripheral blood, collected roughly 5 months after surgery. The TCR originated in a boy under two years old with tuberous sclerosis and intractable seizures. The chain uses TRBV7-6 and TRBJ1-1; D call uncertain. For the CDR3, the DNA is TGTGCCAGCAGACTTAGTACGGATTTGAACACTGAAGCTTTCTTT. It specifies CASRLSTDLNTEAFF.